The T cell receptor beta chain under discussion was sequenced for a study of blood T cell repertoires in COVID-19. At the level of the study: T cells, B-cell-depleted T cells, or PBMCs supplied cDNA or gDNA.

Sequencing was performed with immunoSEQ multiplex PCR; in TCRdb, only in-frame clones are kept and a portion is missing. Seen here are under 450,000 clones, approximately 88% observed once, and the top ten hold roughly 12%. V was pared by 6 bases and J by 8 bases, with 11 bases of the junction left unmatched. The CDR3 loop spans 15 amino acids. Germline CDR1 and CDR2: MNHEY and SMNVEV (reference sequence). Sample: peripheral blood. V and J are TRBV27 and TRBJ2-2, with 8 bases aligning to TRBD2. The clonotype originates from a woman aged 45 to 65 with COVID-19, enrolled during active disease. The CDR3 loop reads CASRPGGRMGGELFF. DNA for the CDR3: TGTGCCAGCAGACCGGGGGGGCGGATGGGAGGGGAGCTGTTTTTT.